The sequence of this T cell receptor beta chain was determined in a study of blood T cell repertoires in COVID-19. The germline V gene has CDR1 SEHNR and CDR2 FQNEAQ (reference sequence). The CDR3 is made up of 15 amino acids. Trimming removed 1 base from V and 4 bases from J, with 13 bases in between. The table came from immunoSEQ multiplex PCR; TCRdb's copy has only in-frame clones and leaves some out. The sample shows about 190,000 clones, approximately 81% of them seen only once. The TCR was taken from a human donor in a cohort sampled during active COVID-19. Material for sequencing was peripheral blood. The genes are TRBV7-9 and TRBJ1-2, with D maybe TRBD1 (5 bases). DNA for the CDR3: TGTGCCAGCAGCTTAGTAGGGGCGGCCAGCTATGGCTACACCTTC. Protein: CASSLVGAASYGYTF.